The following is a T cell receptor (beta chain) sequence with its context. The antigen remains unidentified. This entry comes from a study of T-cell reconstitution after alpha-beta-depleted transplantation in children. The germline CDR1 and CDR2 sequences are WNHNN and SYGVQD (reference sequence). This CDR3 is 15 amino acids long. V lost 3 bases to trimming and J lost 1 base, with 11 bases between them. Points from the study as a whole: It was newly produced T cells that mostly accounted for T-cell counts and diversity one year after transplant. It was reported that alpha-beta T cells came from several hundred expanded graft clones (about two months after transplant). TCRbeta diversity was high at day 60 in some patients (a result of surviving recipient T cells and thymic progenitors).

TCRbeta library construction was performed incorporating unique molecular identifiers. TCRdb called the PCR reads again in MiXCR, with one record for every CDR3 protein. The sample holds tens of thousands of distinct CDR3 sequences, around 53% seen once. Source: peripheral blood, taken before TCRalphabeta/CD19-depleted stem cell transplant. J is TRBJ2-3 and V is TRBV10-1; D may match TRBD1 or TRBD2 (5 bases each). This receptor was identified in a boy in the first two years of life with SCID, due to receive a stem cell transplant. CDR3 coding DNA: TGCGCCAGCAGTGATGAGGGGCACGGCACAGATACGCAGTATTTT. Protein: CASSDEGHGTDTQYF.